The 28 T cell receptor beta chains listed next were all sequenced from one sample in a study of CD8+ T cells in alopecia areata (dated by TCRdb to between 2018 and 2020). Libraries came from the immunoSEQ multiplex PCR assay. To provide template for TCR sequencing, every sample had RNA extracted and reverse transcribed into cDNA. TCRdb took this table from immuneACCESS and kept in-frame rearrangements with V and J called. Such tables lack part of the clones; where checked against another copy, unresolved V genes explain under half of the gap, and the rest is unexplained. The sample contains 190,000 or so clones, about 60% of them found a single time. The ten top clones hold approximately 12% of the sample. The time point label here, explained by the study, means: roughly 24 weeks on oral tofacitinib. Sample treatment or condition, as interpreted from the label and publication: oral pan-JAK inhibitor, 5-10 mg twice daily.

The sample consisted of CD8+ T cells sorted from blood, taken at week 24, from a patient treated with tofacitinib. These receptors all stem from a human donor with alopecia areata.

This clone was observed once. The rearrangement links TRBV10-3 to TRBJ2-5, with 7 bases that match TRBD1. The CDR3 sequence is 16 residues long. J gave up 2 bases and V 3 bases, and 9 bases lay outside the gene matches. Germline V gene sequence: CDR1 ENHRY, CDR2 SYGVKD. The CDR3 DNA is TGTGCCATCAGTGACCCACTCCGGGACAGACAAGAGACCCAGTACTTC. Its protein is CAISDPLRDRQETQYF.

The chain has TRBV30 and TRBJ1-2; no reliable D call. V was shortened by 4 bases and J by 6 bases, with 0 bases between the two germline ends. This CDR3 region has 8 residues. The germline CDR1 and CDR2 sequences are GTSNPN and SVGIG (reference sequence). CDR3 amino acids: CAWNGYTF. The CDR3 DNA is TGTGCCTGGAATGGCTACACCTTC.

The chain links TRBV5-6 to TRBJ2-3; a weak D match, TRBD2 (6 bases). The CDR3 runs 16 residues. Germline CDR1 is SGHDT and CDR2 is YYEEEE. Between the trimmed V and J ends, which lost 4 bases and 2 bases, there was a span of 17 bases. The DNA of the CDR3 is TGTGCCAGCAGCGGGACTCCGGGGGTGGACACAGATACGCAGTATTTT. Translating gives CASSGTPGVDTDTQYF.

This chain connects TRBV4-1 to TRBJ1-5; D is unresolved. From germline, CDR1 is MGHRA and CDR2 YSYEKL. The CDR3 sequence is 17 residues long. Trimming took off 1 base at V and 0 bases at J, with 13 bases between the two ends. In nucleotides, the CDR3 is TGCGCCAGCAGCCAAGGATTCAAGGGTGGTAGCAATCAGCCCCAGCATTTT. Its translation: CASSQGFKGGSNQPQHF.

V gene TRBV29-1 combines with J gene TRBJ1-2; D unresolved. The CDR3 length is 15 residues. Germline assignment: CDR1 SQVTM and CDR2 ANQGSEA. With 3 bases removed from V and 1 base from J, the gap between germline ends came to 15 bases. The CDR3 protein is CSVEALGGSNYGYTF. CDR3 nucleotide sequence: TGCAGCGTTGAGGCGTTGGGCGGGAGTAACTATGGCTACACCTTC.

This sequence joins TRBV2 and TRBJ2-3; D call uncertain. V was trimmed by 2 bases and J by 4 bases, leaving 13 bases between them. CDR1 and CDR2 from the germline V gene are SNHLY and FYNNEI. This CDR3 contains 15 residues. The CDR3 sequence is CASSENPYAPDTQYF. The CDR3 coding sequence is TGTGCCAGCAGTGAAAACCCCTATGCCCCAGATACGCAGTATTTT.

V usage is TRBV29-1 and J usage is TRBJ2-7; a weak D match, TRBD1 (6 bases). There are 13 residues in the CDR3. The germline V gene encodes CDR1 SQVTM and CDR2 ANQGSEA. The V end lost 7 bases, the J end lost 1 base, and 14 bases lay between the germline ends. DNA of the CDR3: TGCAGCGCCCGGGACACCGAATCCTACGAGCAGTACTTC. Protein product: CSARDTESYEQYF.

The V and J genes are TRBV15 and TRBJ2-6, with D unresolved. CDR3 length equals 18 residues. Trimming removed 1 base from V and 0 bases from J, with 13 bases in between. Germline-derived CDR1 and CDR2 are LNHNV and YYDKDF (reference sequence). The chain's CDR3 is CATSRAHHYPSGANVLTF. In nucleotides, the CDR3 is TGTGCCACCAGCAGAGCGCACCACTACCCCTCTGGGGCCAACGTCCTGACTTTC.

The V call is TRBV27, the J call TRBJ1-5; 8 bases are shared with TRBD1. The CDR3 covers 15 residues. V lost 4 bases, J lost 7 bases, and 9 bases stayed unmatched. Germline CDR1 reads MNHEY; CDR2 reads SMNVEV (reference sequence). CDR3 in DNA: TGTGCCAGCAGTTGGCGGACAGGGCGGAGCCAGCCCCAGCATTTT. Translated, it gives CASSWRTGRSQPQHF.

The chain has TRBV7-2 and TRBJ1-2; 8 bases align to TRBD1. V lost 2 bases, J lost 0 bases, and 11 bases stayed unmatched. Germline V gives CDR1 SGHTA, CDR2 FQGNSA. This CDR3 has 18 amino acids. The CDR3 loop is CASSLRSRTGFSNYGYTF. The CDR3 DNA sequence: TGTGCCAGCAGCTTAAGGTCCCGGACAGGGTTTTCTAACTATGGCTACACCTTC.

This clone showed up just a few times. The chain joins TRBV2 to TRBJ2-3; 10 bases agree with TRBD2. The CDR3 extends over 15 amino acids. Germline V gives CDR1 SNHLY, CDR2 FYNNEI. The V and J ends lost 3 bases and 5 bases, in that order; junction bases with no gene match: 5. The CDR3 DNA reads TGTGCCAGCAGTGATGTTAGCGGGGGGATAGATACGCAGTATTTT. It yields the protein CASSDVSGGIDTQYF.

The V gene is TRBV7-9, the J gene TRBJ2-7, with TRBD2 matching over 8 bases. Germline V lookup: CDR1 SEHNR, CDR2 FQNEAQ (reference sequence). Trimming cost V 9 bases and J 0 bases; bases outside gene matches: 7. The CDR3 is 14 residues long. In DNA, the CDR3 is TGTGCCAGTGTTAGCGGGACCAGCTCCTACGAGCAGTACTTC. Protein: CASVSGTSSYEQYF.

V and J are TRBV25-1 and TRBJ1-2; D is unclear. Germline V lookup: CDR1 MGHDK, CDR2 SYGVNS. The CDR3 is made up of 13 amino acids. Between the trimmed V and J ends, which lost 3 bases and 6 bases, there was a span of 11 bases. The CDR3 spells CASSDPGVHGYTF. DNA for the CDR3: TGTGCCAGCAGTGACCCCGGGGTCCATGGCTACACCTTC.

This clone was picked up a small number of times. The chain recombines TRBV27 with TRBJ2-5; weak D call: TRBD2 (5 bases). Germline-derived CDR1 and CDR2 are MNHEY and SMNVEV (reference sequence). The length of the CDR3 is 17 residues. V lost 4 bases, J lost 3 bases, and 21 bases lay in between. The CDR3 here is CASSSGRWRFGKETQYF. Here the CDR3 DNA reads TGTGCCAGCAGTTCGGGTCGCTGGCGTTTCGGGAAAGAGACCCAGTACTTC.

The chain employs TRBV6-5 and TRBJ2-6; D not certain. The CDR3 has 15 amino acids. Trimming removed 8 bases at V and 0 bases at J, with 11 bases between. Per the germline V gene, CDR1 is MNHEY and CDR2 is SVGAGI. This CDR3 is CASSPAHSGANVLTF. The DNA for the CDR3 is TGTGCCAGCTCACCGGCGCACTCTGGGGCCAACGTCCTGACTTTC.

The chain couples TRBV15 to TRBJ2-1; TRBD1 matches 10 bases. The CDR3 contains 15 residues. With V trimmed by 4 bases and J by 3 bases, 3 bases remained unmatched. Germline V gene sequence: CDR1 LNHNV, CDR2 YYDKDF (reference sequence). In DNA, the CDR3 is TGTGCCACCAGCAATGACAGGGGGCGCTACAATGAGCAGTTCTTC. It encodes CATSNDRGRYNEQFF.

This rearrangement joins TRBV5-1 to TRBJ2-7; 10 positions agree with TRBD1. The CDR3 extends over 14 amino acids. J gave up 1 base and V 5 bases, and 3 bases lay outside the gene matches. Germline V lookup: CDR1 SGHRS, CDR2 YFSETQ. The CDR3 DNA follows: TGCGCCAGCAGGGGGACAGGGGAGTCCTACGAGCAGTACTTC. This translates into CASRGTGESYEQYF.

This clone was counted only a few times. The V and J genes are TRBV30 and TRBJ1-5; D gene unclear. Trimming cost V 5 bases and J 9 bases, with 14 bases left between them. The CDR3 loop spans 12 amino acids. CDR1 is GTSNPN, CDR2 SVGIG, per germline (reference sequence). Written as DNA, the CDR3 is TGTGCCTGGGACTCATGGGATGGGCCCCAGCATTTT. This encodes CAWDSWDGPQHF.

The chain employs TRBV6-5 and TRBJ2-7, with D perhaps being TRBD1 or TRBD2 (6 bases each). Germline V gene data show CDR1 as MNHEY and CDR2 as SVGAGI. CDR3 length equals 16 residues. V was shortened by 2 bases and J by 1 base, with 15 bases between the two germline ends. The CDR3 protein is CASSYEGEGGSYEQYF. In DNA form, the CDR3 reads TGTGCCAGCAGTTACGAAGGAGAGGGGGGATCCTACGAGCAGTACTTC.

CDR3 region: CASSFGLAGAETQYF. The CDR3 DNA reads as TGTGCCAGCAGCTTCGGACTAGCGGGGGCGGAGACCCAGTACTTC. The chain combines TRBV11-2 with TRBJ2-5, with 13 bases fitting TRBD2. J lost 5 bases, V lost 3 bases, and 3 bases had no gene match. Germline CDR1 SGHAT, CDR2 FQNNGV. This CDR3 region has 15 residues.

The chain couples TRBV19 to TRBJ2-2; 7 bases align to TRBD2. V lost 5 bases, J lost 4 bases, and 7 bases stayed unmatched. Germline V CDR1 and CDR2: LNHDA, SQIVND (reference sequence). This CDR3 is 15 amino acids long. CDR3 DNA: TGTGCCAGTAGTCCCGAGCGGGGAGGCACCGGGGAGCTGTTTTTT. Translating gives CASSPERGGTGELFF. The entire variable domain, with the rest obtained from reference TRBV19 and TRBJ2-2, is as follows: DGGITQSPKYLFRKEGQNVTLSCEQNLNHDAMYWYRQDPGQGLRLIYYSQIVNDFQKGDIAEGYSVSREKKESFPLTVTSAQKNPTAFYLCASSPERGGTGELFFGEGSRLTVL.

The chain uses TRBV30 and TRBJ2-5; TRBD1 matches 8 bases. CDR3 length equals 17 residues. Germline trimming cut 0 bases from V and 1 base from J; bases unmatched to any gene: 10. CDR1 and CDR2 from the germline V gene are GTSNPN and SVGIG (reference sequence). CDR3 amino acids: CAWSVRGTGDPQETQYF. The CDR3 DNA reads TGTGCCTGGAGTGTACGCGGGACAGGTGACCCCCAAGAGACCCAGTACTTC.

The gene calls are TRBV29-1 and TRBJ1-1, with D possibly being TRBD1 (5 bases). The CDR3 is 15 residues long. Germline V CDR1 and CDR2: SQVTM, ANQGSEA. V dropped 6 bases and J dropped 0 bases, with 17 bases sitting between them. The CDR3 here is CSVPTPAGMNTEAFF. The CDR3 coding sequence is TGCAGCGTCCCGACGCCGGCAGGGATGAACACTGAAGCTTTCTTT.

This clone has just a few counts. V usage is TRBV13 and J usage is TRBJ2-4, with TRBD1 matching over 9 bases. Germline assignment: CDR1 PRHDT and CDR2 FYEKMQ (reference sequence). V gave up 5 bases and J gave up 8 bases; unmatched junction bases: 7. The CDR3 has 14 residues. This CDR3 is CASSPRDREDIQYF. The CDR3 coding sequence is TGTGCCAGCAGCCCCCGGGACAGGGAGGACATTCAGTACTTC. Combining the CDR3 with reference TRBV13 and TRBJ2-4 gives the whole variable domain AAGVIQSPRHLIKEKRETATLKCYPIPRHDTVYWYQQGPGQDPQFLISFYEKMQSDKGSIPDRFSAQQFSDYHSELNMSSLELGDSALYFCASSPRDREDIQYFGAGTRLSVL.

The CDR3 bases are TGTGCCAGCAAGTGGACGGAGGGGGAGACCCAGTACTTC. Encoded protein: CASKWTEGETQYF. V gene TRBV2 combines with J gene TRBJ2-5; D perhaps matches TRBD2 (6 bases). Germline CDR1 and CDR2: SNHLY and FYNNEI. V was clipped by 7 bases and J by 5 bases, with 14 bases between them. The CDR3 is 13 residues long.

This clone showed up just once. The rearrangement joins TRBV12-5 to TRBJ1-2; a possible D gene is TRBD1 (5 bases). Trimming took 5 bases from V and 7 from J, leaving 17 bases between them. This CDR3 region has 14 residues. Per the germline V gene, CDR1 is LGHNT and CDR2 is FRNRAP. The CDR3 DNA is TGTGCTAGTGGTATTCATCAGGGCCCGGGTGGCTACACCTTC. It specifies CASGIHQGPGGYTF.

The chain has TRBV5-6 and TRBJ2-1, with TRBD2 matching 7 bases. The CDR3 runs 12 residues. The V and J ends lost 1 base and 13 bases, in that order; junction bases with no gene match: 5. Per germline, CDR1 SGHDT and CDR2 YYEEEE. The CDR3 sequence is CASSLSRGLQFF. The CDR3 nucleotides are TGTGCCAGCAGCTTGTCCCGGGGACTACAGTTCTTC.

The chain has TRBV9 and TRBJ1-5; unclear D gene. The length of the CDR3 is 15 residues. CDR1 and CDR2 from the germline V gene are SGDLS and YYNGEE. The V end was cut by 0 bases, the J end by 2 bases, with 9 bases between. CDR3 DNA sequence: TGTGCCAGCAGCGTAGTGCGCGGCGGCAATCAGCCCCAGCATTTT. Protein: CASSVVRGGNQPQHF.